A selection of T cell receptor beta chains follows, all from one sample in a study of blood T cell repertoires in COVID-19. TCRdb's table, derived via immunoSEQ multiplex PCR, lists solely in-frame clones and lacks some. The sample gives under 200,000 clones, just under 90% of which show up once; 10% is in the top ten. Sequencing was performed on peripheral blood. The receptors come from a woman in her seventies with COVID-19, enrolled during active disease. Both conserved end residues are part of each CDR3. The D gene is left open where the match is weak. A clone size is listed for some rows: how often the clone was seen (once, few, many), or a class if it is expanded.

TRBD2 TRBJ2-5 NA TRBV7-7 CASSSSGGAWETQYF TGTGCTAGCAGCTCTAGCGGGGGGGCGTGGGAGACCCAGTACTTC
TRBD1 TRBJ1-2 NA TRBV6-6 CASSYPHRGTNYGYTF TGTGCCAGCAGTTACCCGCACAGGGGAACTAACTATGGCTACACCTTC
NA TRBJ2-5 NA TRBV19 CASSIVWGRGETQYF TGTGCCAGTAGTATTGTCTGGGGGCGAGGGGAGACCCAGTACTTC
TRBD2 TRBJ2-7 NA TRBV28 CASKRLAGAYEQYF TGTGCCAGCAAGAGACTAGCGGGGGCCTACGAGCAGTACTTC
TRBD2 TRBJ2-1 NA TRBV30 CAWSVLADYNEQFF TGTGCCTGGAGTGTACTAGCGGACTACAATGAGCAGTTCTTC
NA TRBJ1-5 NA TRBV7-9 CASTRLDNQPQHF TGTGCCAGCACCCGACTCGATAATCAGCCCCAGCATTTT
NA TRBJ2-7 NA TRBV10-3 CAISEGTMGGYYEQYF TGTGCCATCAGTGAGGGGACGATGGGGGGTTACTACGAGCAGTACTTC
NA TRBJ1-1 NA TRBV4-1 CASSQDIGVGTEAFF TGCGCCAGCAGCCAAGATATTGGTGTCGGCACTGAAGCTTTCTTT
NA TRBJ1-3 NA TRBV5-1 CASSLGSSGNTIYF TGCGCCAGCAGCTTAGGGAGCTCTGGAAACACCATATATTTT
NA TRBJ2-5 NA TRBV10-3 CAISGGVRETQYF TGTGCCATCAGTGGGGGCGTCCGGGAGACCCAGTACTTC
NA TRBJ2-5 once TRBV12-3/TRBV12-4 CASCGHVQETQYF TGTGCCAGCTGCGGACATGTCCAAGAGACCCAGTACTTC
NA TRBJ1-3 NA TRBV27 CASRSGYSGNTIYF TGTGCCAGCAGGTCAGGTTACTCTGGAAACACCATATATTTT
NA TRBJ1-5 few TRBV2 CASTAGDNKPQHF TGTGCCAGCACGGCAGGGGACAATAAGCCCCAGCATTTT
NA TRBJ2-2 NA TRBV9 CASSVDTGPLTGTGELFF TGTGCCAGCAGCGTAGATACAGGGCCGTTGACGGGAACCGGGGAGCTGTTTTTT
NA TRBJ1-6 NA TRBV7-2 CASSLGRGDNSPLHF TGTGCCAGCAGCTTAGGCCGGGGGGATAATTCACCCCTCCACTTT
NA TRBJ1-1 NA TRBV7-9 CASSLGTGPAFF TGTGCCAGCAGTCTAGGCACAGGGCCAGCTTTCTTT
TRBD1 TRBJ2-4 NA TRBV7-9 CASSRWDRSGAADIQYF TGTGCCAGCAGCCGCTGGGACAGGTCGGGGGCGGCGGACATTCAGTACTTC
TRBD2 TRBJ2-3 NA TRBV10-3 CAISDASGGSPSTDTQYF TGTGCCATCAGTGATGCTAGCGGGGGGTCCCCGAGCACAGATACGCAGTATTTT
TRBD1 TRBJ2-1 NA TRBV6-6 CASSYPDRVREFF TGTGCCAGCAGTTACCCGGACAGGGTGAGGGAGTTCTTC
NA TRBJ2-7 once TRBV3-1/TRBV3-2 CASSQAIQLSSYEQYF TGTGCCAGCAGCCAAGCGATACAGCTAAGCTCCTACGAGCAGTACTTC
TRBD1 TRBJ2-2 once TRBV9 CASSVDTGTGNTGELFF TGTGCCAGCAGCGTAGATACCGGGACAGGGAACACCGGGGAGCTGTTTTTT
NA TRBJ2-3 NA TRBV11-2 CASSLVPALGTDTQYF TGTGCCAGCAGCCTGGTGCCAGCTCTAGGCACAGATACGCAGTATTTT
NA TRBJ1-1 NA TRBV7-8 CASSLARVTEAFF TGTGCCAGCAGCTTAGCCAGGGTCACTGAAGCTTTCTTT
NA TRBJ2-5 once TRBV14 CASSQDYTLFGETQYF TGTGCCAGCAGCCAAGATTACACGTTGTTCGGGGAGACCCAGTACTTC
TRBD1 TRBJ1-3 NA TRBV30 CAWSQTGGGNTIYF TGTGCCTGGAGCCAGACAGGGGGCGGAAACACCATATATTTT
TRBD2 TRBJ2-1 NA TRBV3-1/TRBV3-2 CASSLGLAGDHEQFF TGTGCCAGCAGCCTGGGACTAGCGGGGGACCATGAGCAGTTCTTC
NA TRBJ2-7 NA TRBV2 CASSGDSKSSYEQYF TGTGCCAGCAGTGGTGACAGTAAAAGCTCCTACGAGCAGTACTTC